The present TCR beta chain was sequenced within a study of T cells after posttransplantation cyclophosphamide. Data came from immunoSEQ multiplex PCR; TCRdb stores just in-frame clones and leaves some out. The table shows around 14,000 clones, with 76% occurring only once. Trimming took 4 bases from V and 4 from J, leaving 8 bases between them. The CDR3 length is 13 residues. The germline gives CDR1 SGHRS, CDR2 YFSETQ. This sequence was found in a man aged 50-59 years. Material for sequencing was memory CD4+ T cells sorted from PBMCs. The chain employs TRBV5-1 and TRBJ2-2; weak D call: TRBD1 (6 bases). The CDR3 reads CASSVQGTGELFF. In DNA form, the CDR3 reads TGCGCCAGCAGCGTACAGGGCACCGGGGAGCTGTTTTTT. Drawing the rest from reference TRBV5-1 and TRBJ2-2, the complete variable domain is KAGVTQTPRYLIKTRGQQVTLSCSPISGHRSVSWYQQTPGQGLQFLFEYFSETQRNKGNFPGRFSGRQFSNSRSEMNVSTLELGDSALYLCASSVQGTGELFFGEGSRLTVL.